The entry that follows covers one TCR beta chain sequence. The antigen is undetermined. Different DNA sequences within this sample yield the same CDR3. The entry originates in a study of T cell responses to AZD1222 COVID-19 vaccine. With 0 bases removed from V and 5 bases from J, the gap between germline ends came to 8 bases. Germline V gene lookup returns CDR1 SGHRS and CDR2 YFSETQ. CDR3 length: 13 residues. Findings of the study overall: Clonal diversity was possibly underestimated, and the donors were mostly white British, with more females. Compared with day 0, the breadth and depth of the Spike-specific TCR repertoire rose significantly after two doses of AZD1222. There were repertoire samples only from the period after the peak T cell response.

Profiling relied on immunoSEQ multiplex PCR, and the TCRdb table lists in-frame clones only, not all of them. Seen here are around 94,000 clones, approximately 90% observed once, and the top ten hold about a fifth. The TCR comes from an adult in good health. This material consisted of peripheral blood, taken on day 0 of AZD1222 vaccination. This chain joins TRBV5-1 and TRBJ1-1, with D unclear. CDR3 residues: CASSLGGDTEAFF. In nucleotides, the CDR3 is TGCGCCAGCAGCTTGGGTGGGGATACTGAAGCTTTCTTT. The full variable domain, with the rest looked up from reference TRBV5-1 and TRBJ1-1, is KAGVTQTPRYLIKTRGQQVTLSCSPISGHRSVSWYQQTPGQGLQFLFEYFSETQRNKGNFPGRFSGRQFSNSRSEMNVSTLELGDSALYLCASSLGGDTEAFFGQGTRLTVV.